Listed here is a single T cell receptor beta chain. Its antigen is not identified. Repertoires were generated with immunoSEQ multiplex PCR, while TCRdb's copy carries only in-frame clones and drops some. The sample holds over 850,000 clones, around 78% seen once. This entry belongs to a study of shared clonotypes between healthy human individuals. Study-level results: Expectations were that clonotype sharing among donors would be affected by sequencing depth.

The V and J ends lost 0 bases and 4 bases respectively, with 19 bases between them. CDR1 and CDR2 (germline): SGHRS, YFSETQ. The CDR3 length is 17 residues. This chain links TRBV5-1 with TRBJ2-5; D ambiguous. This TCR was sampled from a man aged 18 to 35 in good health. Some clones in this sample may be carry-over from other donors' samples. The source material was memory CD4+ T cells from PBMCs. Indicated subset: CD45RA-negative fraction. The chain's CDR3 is CASSLGVSERTRETQYF. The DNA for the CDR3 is TGCGCCAGCAGCTTGGGGGTCAGCGAAAGAACTCGAGAGACCCAGTACTTC.